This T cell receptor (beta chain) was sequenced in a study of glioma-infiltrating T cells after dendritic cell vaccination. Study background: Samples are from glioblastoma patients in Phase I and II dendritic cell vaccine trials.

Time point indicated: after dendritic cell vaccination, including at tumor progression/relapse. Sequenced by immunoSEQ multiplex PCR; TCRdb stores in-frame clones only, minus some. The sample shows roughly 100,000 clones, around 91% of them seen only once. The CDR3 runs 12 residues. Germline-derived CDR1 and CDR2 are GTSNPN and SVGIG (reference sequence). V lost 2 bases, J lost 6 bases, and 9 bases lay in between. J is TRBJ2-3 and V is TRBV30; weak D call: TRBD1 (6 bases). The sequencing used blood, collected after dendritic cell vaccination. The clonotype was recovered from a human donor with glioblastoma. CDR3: CAWSITGDTQYF. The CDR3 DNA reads TGTGCCTGGAGTATTACAGGGGATACGCAGTATTTT. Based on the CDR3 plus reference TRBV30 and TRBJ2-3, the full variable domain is SQTIHQWPATLVQPVGSPLSLECTVEGTSNPNLYWYRQAAGRGLQLLFYSVGIGQISSEVPQNLSASRPQDRQFILSSKKLLLSDSGFYLCAWSITGDTQYFGPGTRLTVL.